The 32 T cell receptor beta chains below were found in one sample sequenced in a study of monozygotic twins with inflammatory bowel disease. TCRdb re-analyzed the 5' RACE reads; it lists each CDR3 protein once, without DNA. The listing contains a few hundred thousand distinct CDR3 sequences. The sample taken for sequencing was blood. The receptor set was obtained from a human donor with ulcerative colitis or Crohn's disease, or a healthy co-twin of an affected twin (not recorded which).

V usage is TRBV5-4 and J usage is TRBJ2-3; lacking DNA, the TRBD1 call made by TCRdb goes unchecked. The germline V gene encodes CDR1 SGHNT and CDR2 YYREEE (reference sequence). This CDR3 contains 12 residues. The CDR3 here is CASSPLGEAQYF.

The V gene is TRBV12-3 or TRBV12-4, the J gene TRBJ2-5. The CDR3 loop spans 13 amino acids. This CDR3 is CASSPTWKETQYF.

This rearrangement joins TRBV12-3 or TRBV12-4 to TRBJ2-2; TCRdb selects TRBD1, and the lack of DNA leaves this call unchecked. The CDR3 runs to 15 residues. CDR3 amino acids: CASTARGPPTGELFF.

CDR3: CSARDKGVGNEQFF. The genes are TRBV20-1 and TRBJ2-1; the D call from TCRdb, TRBD1, cannot be confirmed without DNA. Per the germline V gene, CDR1 is DFQATT and CDR2 is SNEGSKA (reference sequence). This CDR3 spans 14 amino acids.

The rearrangement uses TRBV29-1 and TRBJ2-1. CDR3 length equals 12 residues. In germline, CDR1 is SQVTM, CDR2 ANQGSEA. CDR3 residues: CSVARPTNEQFF.

This sequence joins TRBV19 and TRBJ2-6; lacking DNA, the TRBD1 call made by TCRdb goes unchecked. The CDR3 consists of 19 residues. Germline CDR1 reads LNHDA; CDR2 reads SQIVND (reference sequence). The chain's CDR3 is CASSTRTGWEPSGANVLTF.

The genes are TRBV20-1 and TRBJ2-2. Per the germline V gene, CDR1 is DFQATT and CDR2 is SNEGSKA (reference sequence). This CDR3 comprises 15 residues. CDR3 loop: CSARDNLGNTGELFF.

This chain links TRBV25-1 with TRBJ2-5; TCRdb's assignment of TRBD1 cannot be checked, as there is no DNA. Per germline, CDR1 MGHDK and CDR2 SYGVNS. The CDR3 runs to 17 residues. CDR3 in amino acids: CASSAGRGTGGLETQYF.

J is TRBJ2-7 and V is TRBV6-2 or TRBV6-3; TCRdb proposes TRBD1, but this gene call is untestable without DNA. CDR1 and CDR2 (germline): MNHEY, SVGEGT. The CDR3 runs 15 residues. The CDR3 loop reads CASSYHGKPPYEQYF.

The CDR3 reads CASSMGLAGGQETQYF. The chain recombines TRBV5-1 with TRBJ2-5; lacking DNA, the TRBD2 call made by TCRdb goes unchecked. The CDR3 contains 16 residues. Looked up from germline, CDR1 is SGHRS and CDR2 is YFSETQ.

This rearrangement joins TRBV6-4 to TRBJ2-3; TCRdb's D call, TRBD1, is unchecked because there is no DNA. Germline V CDR1 and CDR2: MRHNA, SNTAGT. The CDR3 length is 14 residues. CDR3: CASSDQGFTDTQYF.

The genes are TRBV20-1 and TRBJ1-3; absent DNA, TCRdb's TRBD1 call cannot be checked. Germline CDR1 DFQATT, CDR2 SNEGSKA (reference sequence). CDR3 length equals 14 residues. This CDR3 is CSATDRSSGNTIYF.

V and J are TRBV11-2 and TRBJ1-6; TCRdb's D call of TRBD1 is untestable without DNA. Germline V gene sequence: CDR1 SGHAT, CDR2 FQNNGV. This CDR3 contains 13 residues. The CDR3 is CASSSFQQGSLHF.

V and J are TRBV4-1 and TRBJ2-1; TCRdb reports TRBD1, a call that lacks DNA to check it against. This CDR3 is 13 amino acids long. The germline V gene encodes CDR1 MGHRA and CDR2 YSYEKL. This CDR3 reads CASSQEAGQGIFF.

This chain links TRBV20-1 with TRBJ2-7; without DNA, the TCRdb call of TRBD1 cannot be checked. This CDR3 region has 15 residues. Germline CDR1 is DFQATT and CDR2 is SNEGSKA (reference sequence). The CDR3 loop is CSARDVTGSTPEQYF.

The chain carries TRBV2 and TRBJ2-7; TCRdb's D call, TRBD1, is unchecked because there is no DNA. The CDR3 has 15 residues. Germline V gene sequence: CDR1 SNHLY, CDR2 FYNNEI. The CDR3 protein is CASSEGPRVGYEQYF.

The chain joins TRBV6-1 to TRBJ2-3; TCRdb's assignment of TRBD1 cannot be checked, as there is no DNA. The CDR3 spans 15 residues. Per the germline V gene, CDR1 is MNHNS and CDR2 is SASEGT. The CDR3 protein is CASSALGQPTDTQYF.

The chain recombines TRBV5-1 with TRBJ2-2; TCRdb designates TRBD1, a call that cannot be tested without DNA. The CDR3 consists of 14 residues. Germline V lookup: CDR1 SGHRS, CDR2 YFSETQ. The CDR3 loop reads CASTGTGITSELFF.

The V and J genes are TRBV4-3 and TRBJ2-2. In germline, CDR1 is LGHNA, CDR2 YSLEER. The CDR3 is made up of 16 amino acids. The CDR3 spells CASGYVGSTNTGELFF.

The chain combines TRBV18 with TRBJ2-7; TCRdb selects TRBD1, and the lack of DNA leaves this call unchecked. Per the germline V gene, CDR1 is KGHSH and CDR2 is LQKENI. This CDR3 is 18 amino acids long. The chain's CDR3 is CASSPIDGGMGETYEQYF.

The rearrangement links TRBV7-6 to TRBJ2-7; there is no DNA to check the TCRdb D call of TRBD2. The CDR3 runs 15 residues. Germline V gives CDR1 SGHVS, CDR2 FNYEAQ. This CDR3 reads CASSSGTTSIYEQYF.

The gene calls are TRBV28 and TRBJ2-1. Germline assignment: CDR1 MDHEN and CDR2 SYDVKM. This CDR3 is 17 amino acids long. CDR3: CASRLFVSRSSYNEQFF.

This chain joins TRBV7-9 and TRBJ2-7. The CDR3 is made up of 14 amino acids. CDR1 and CDR2 from the germline V gene are SEHNR and FQNEAQ (reference sequence). CDR3 sequence reads: CASSFSETPYEQYF. The whole variable domain, remainder taken from reference TRBV7-9 and TRBJ2-7, is DTGVSQNPRHKITKRGQNVTFRCDPISEHNRLYWYRQTLGQGPEFLTYFQNEAQLEKSRLLSDRFSAERPKGSFSTLEIQRTEQGDSAMYLCASSFSETPYEQYFGPGTRLTVT.

The chain uses TRBV7-3 and TRBJ2-5; checking the TCRdb D call of TRBD2 is not possible without DNA. The CDR3 has 13 residues. Germline V lookup: CDR1 SGHTA, CDR2 FQGTGA. CDR3 sequence: CASSSTGRGTQYF. The entire variable domain, with the rest obtained from reference TRBV7-3 and TRBJ2-5, is as follows: GAGVSQTPSNKVTEKGKYVELRCDPISGHTALYWYRQSLGQGPEFLIYFQGTGAADDSGLPNDRFFAVRPEGSVSTLKIQRTERGDSAVYLCASSSTGRGTQYFGPGTRLLVL.

The chain links TRBV11-2 to TRBJ2-4. The CDR3 totals 16 residues. CDR1 is SGHAT and CDR2 is FQNNGV in the germline V gene. CDR3 sequence reads: CASSFQIQVAKNIQYF.

The gene calls are TRBV20-1 and TRBJ2-5; TCRdb proposes TRBD2, but this gene call is untestable without DNA. The length of the CDR3 is 14 residues. CDR1 is DFQATT and CDR2 is SNEGSKA in the germline V gene (reference sequence). The CDR3 sequence is CSAASGGLKETQYF.

The chain carries TRBV11-2 and TRBJ2-1. The CDR3 runs 12 residues. The germline V gene has CDR1 SGHAT and CDR2 FQNNGV. This CDR3 is CASSLGWSEQFF.

The rearrangement uses TRBV27 and TRBJ2-4; TCRdb's D call, TRBD1, is unchecked because there is no DNA. This CDR3 spans 16 amino acids. Germline-derived CDR1 and CDR2 are MNHEY and SMNVEV (reference sequence). CDR3 region: CASSFDRGLTKNIQYF.

The chain uses TRBV2 and TRBJ2-1; TCRdb gives TRBD1 as the D gene, but with no DNA this cannot be confirmed. The CDR3 runs to 13 residues. CDR1 and CDR2 from the germline V gene are SNHLY and FYNNEI. The CDR3 loop is CASSDRGWDEQFF.

The chain joins TRBV15 to TRBJ2-5; TCRdb reports TRBD2, a call that lacks DNA to check it against. The germline V gene has CDR1 LNHNV and CDR2 YYDKDF (reference sequence). CDR3 length: 15 amino acids. CDR3: CATSKTSGSGETQYF.

The chain has TRBV20-1 and TRBJ2-7. The CDR3 extends over 14 amino acids. Germline V lookup: CDR1 DFQATT, CDR2 SNEGSKA (reference sequence). The chain's CDR3 is CSARVGEAPYEQYF.

J is TRBJ2-2 and V is TRBV6-1; TCRdb designates TRBD1, a call that cannot be tested without DNA. This CDR3 has 15 amino acids. The germline V gene has CDR1 MNHNS and CDR2 SASEGT. CDR3 sequence: CASSADRDPTGELFF.